This is a list of T cell receptor beta chains from one sample in a study of T cell changes during pregnancy in multiple sclerosis. Using immunoSEQ multiplex PCR, the repertoire was profiled, and TCRdb retains in-frame clones only, with some absent. The sample consists of approximately 41,000 clones, 90% of them appearing once. The input for sequencing was CD8+ T cells from peripheral blood mononuclear cells, taken in the first trimester of pregnancy. All receptors derive from a female donor with multiple sclerosis, enrolled in a pregnancy study. Each CDR3 is given with its conserved first and last residue. A D gene is named only where the DNA matches it firmly. Size is omitted from some rows. Given values are once, few, many or a class for expanded clones.

j_call d_call clone_size v_call cdr3_length cdr3_aa cdr3_nt
TRBJ1-1 TRBD1 . TRBV19 13 CATNHGTGIEAFF TGTGCCACCAACCACGGGACAGGGATTGAAGCTTTCTTT
TRBJ1-5 . . TRBV19 15 CASSPRQVSNQPQHF TGTGCCAGTAGTCCCCGACAAGTAAGCAATCAGCCCCAGCATTTT
TRBJ2-3 . . TRBV19 15 CASSVTGYGINTQYF TGTGCCAGTAGTGTCACAGGGTACGGCATAAATACGCAGTATTTT
TRBJ2-1 . . TRBV7-9 13 CASSFTGINEQFF TGTGCCAGCAGCTTTACAGGGATCAATGAGCAGTTCTTC
TRBJ2-7 . . TRBV5-1 21 CASSWNEPTSPLGRTTYEQYF TGCGCCAGCAGCTGGAATGAACCCACCTCCCCCCTGGGACGGACTACCTACGAGCAGTACTTC
TRBJ2-3 TRBD2 . TRBV7-3 15 CASSRGTSGVDTQYF TGTGCCAGCAGCCGTGGGACTAGCGGGGTAGATACGCAGTATTTT
TRBJ2-7 . . TRBV27 12 CASISGTYEQYF TGTGCCAGCATCTCAGGGACCTACGAGCAGTACTTC
TRBJ1-1 TRBD1 . TRBV14 15 CASSQDRGSGTEAFF TGTGCCAGCAGCCAAGACAGGGGGTCGGGGACTGAAGCTTTCTTT
TRBJ1-2 . . TRBV15 18 CATSNQSISLRLEDGYTF TGTGCCACCAGCAATCAGTCAATAAGTCTGAGGCTCGAAGATGGCTACACCTTC
TRBJ1-2 TRBD1 . TRBV19 15 CASSLGTGPNYGYTF TGTGCCAGTAGTCTCGGGACAGGCCCCAACTATGGCTACACCTTC
TRBJ2-2 . . TRBV13 13 CASSLGGAGELFF TGTGCCAGCAGCTTAGGAGGGGCCGGGGAGCTGTTTTTT
TRBJ2-2 . . TRBV27 16 CASSPFGVPGSGELFF TGTGCCAGCAGTCCCTTCGGAGTTCCCGGGTCCGGGGAGCTGTTTTTT
TRBJ1-6 . . TRBV27 15 CATRRGDHAKSPLHF TGTGCCACTCGCCGCGGGGACCACGCTAAATCACCCCTCCACTTT
TRBJ1-5 . . TRBV4-3 17 CASSQELQGWSNQPQHF TGCGCCAGCAGCCAAGAACTACAGGGCTGGAGCAATCAGCCCCAGCATTTT
TRBJ1-2 TRBD1 once TRBV27 16 CASSFRDSRKAYGYTF TGTGCCAGCAGTTTTAGGGACAGCCGAAAGGCGTATGGCTACACCTTC
TRBJ1-5 . . TRBV9 14 CASSVGQVNQPQHF TGTGCCAGCAGCGTAGGACAGGTCAATCAGCCCCAGCATTTT
TRBJ1-2 TRBD1 . TRBV11-2 13 CASSRRQGSGYTF TGTGCCAGCAGCAGACGACAGGGAAGTGGCTACACCTTC
TRBJ1-3 TRBD1 . TRBV4-3 16 CASSQDRVPAGNTIYF TGCGCCAGCAGCCAGGACAGGGTACCGGCTGGAAACACCATATATTTT
TRBJ2-1 . . TRBV27 15 CASSGGWSMGDEQFF TGTGCCAGCAGTGGGGGGTGGTCGATGGGGGATGAGCAGTTCTTC
TRBJ2-7 TRBD2 . TRBV6-1 15 CASSEVSGNPYEQYF TGTGCCAGCAGTGAAGTGAGCGGGAACCCCTACGAGCAGTACTTC
TRBJ1-5 TRBD1 . TRBV7-8 14 CASSSGQGNQPQHF TGTGCCAGCAGCTCGGGACAGGGTAATCAGCCCCAGCATTTT
TRBJ2-2 TRBD1 once TRBV4-3 17 CASSQEGGQGYTGELFF TGCGCCAGCAGCCAAGAGGGGGGACAGGGTTACACCGGGGAGCTGTTTTTT
TRBJ1-2 TRBD1 . TRBV5-1 14 CASSSPTGGDGYTF TGCGCCAGCAGCTCCCCGACAGGGGGGGATGGCTACACCTTC
TRBJ1-1 . . TRBV9 15 CASSSEGLPNTEAFF TGTGCCAGCAGCTCAGAGGGACTCCCGAACACTGAAGCTTTCTTT
TRBJ2-1 . . TRBV7-9 11 CASSSSGEQFF TGTGCCAGCAGCTCATCAGGTGAGCAGTTCTTC
TRBJ1-2 TRBD1 few TRBV5-6 15 CASSSDYFLGGDYTF TGTGCCAGCAGCTCCGACTACTTCTTAGGGGGCGACTACACCTTC
TRBJ2-6 . . TRBV21-1 17 CASSKAGHIGGANVLTF TGTGCCAGCAGCAAAGCGGGGCATATTGGGGGGGCCAACGTCCTGACTTTC
TRBJ2-1 TRBD2 . TRBV4-1 17 CASSQDDGRYGIDEQFF TGCGCCAGCAGCCAAGACGACGGGAGGTACGGTATCGATGAGCAGTTCTTC
TRBJ1-2 . . TRBV27 15 CASSLDTGGGYGYTF TGTGCCAGCAGTTTAGATACGGGAGGGGGGTATGGCTACACCTTC
TRBJ2-3 TRBD2 . TRBV7-3 16 CASSLGEGWGAGTQYF TGTGCCAGCAGCTTGGGGGAGGGATGGGGCGCAGGTACGCAGTATTTT
TRBJ2-1 TRBD1 . TRBV19 15 CASSVSGQAYNEQFF TGTGCCAGTAGCGTCTCGGGACAGGCCTACAATGAGCAGTTCTTC
TRBJ2-3 TRBD2 . TRBV6-5 15 CASMRRGGRTDTQYF TGTGCCAGCATGAGGCGGGGGGGACGCACAGATACGCAGTATTTT
TRBJ2-2 . once TRBV27 14 CASSFIRDTGELFF TGTGCCAGCAGTTTTATCAGGGACACCGGGGAGCTGTTTTTT
TRBJ2-2 TRBD1 . TRBV5-1 15 CASTEGTELTGELFF TGCGCCAGCACCGAAGGGACAGAGTTAACCGGGGAGCTGTTTTTT
TRBJ2-3 . . TRBV2 12 CASLGRTDTQYF TGTGCCAGCCTGGGCCGCACAGATACGCAGTATTTT
TRBJ2-1 TRBD2 . TRBV5-1 16 CASSSLGGSSYNEQFF TGCGCCAGCAGCTCCCTTGGCGGGAGCTCCTACAATGAGCAGTTCTTC
TRBJ2-7 . . TRBV5-6 15 CASSLGTSGFYEQYF TGTGCCAGCAGCTTGGGGACTTCAGGATTCTACGAGCAGTACTTC
TRBJ1-2 . . TRBV6-1 15 CASSGQRIPIPGYTF TGTGCCAGCAGTGGCCAGAGGATACCCATCCCTGGCTACACCTTC
TRBJ2-7 . . TRBV28 13 CASSPTWAYEQYF TGTGCCAGCAGCCCCACGTGGGCTTACGAGCAGTACTTC
TRBJ2-3 . . TRBV5-1 14 CASSLELPRDTQYF TGCGCCAGCAGCTTGGAACTCCCCCGGGATACGCAGTATTTT
TRBJ1-2 . . TRBV7-9 11 CASSPGYGYTF TGTGCCAGCAGCCCCGGCTATGGCTACACCTTC
TRBJ2-7 TRBD1 . TRBV7-6 15 CASSLTRDSSYEQYF TGTGCCAGCAGCTTAACCCGGGACAGTTCCTACGAGCAGTACTTC